The sequence of this TCR beta chain was determined in a study of T cell responses to AZD1222 COVID-19 vaccine (dated by TCRdb to the early 2020s). With respect to the entire study: AZD1222 recipients given second doses at about 4 weeks or at about 12 weeks were pooled, since spike-specific TCR depth and breadth were not found to differ between the two schedules. A total of just over 230 trial participants underwent TCR sequencing, of whom under 220 had received two doses of AZD1222 and around 25 had received two doses of the MenACWY control vaccine. Trial participants were enrolled by age into 18-55, 56-69 and 70-plus year subgroups, with about 150, 28 and 57 TCR-sequenced participants respectively. Broad study findings and their caveats: After two AZD1222 doses, both the breadth and the depth of spike-specific TCRs were significantly higher than at day 0 and than in MenACWY recipients. Participants were mostly white British, with more females than males. The authors suggested clonal diversity may have been underestimated. The whole spike protein was spanned by vaccine-associated CD4 TCRs, and dominant responses were seen in regions 160-218 and 743-854. The 56-69-year group was small, and its depth increase did not reach significance, likely because of low power. Reportedly, almost half of the unique spike-specific TCRs recognized epitopes lying outside the regions that are mutated in the B.1.351 and B.1.1.7 variants. No day 14 peak-response samples were available, so repertoires were characterized only after the peak T cell response. Only six AZD1222 recipients were SARS-CoV-2 seropositive at baseline, limiting conclusions about previously exposed vaccinees.

The CDR3 regions of human TCRbeta chains were analyzed by immunosequencing. The published analysis was carried out like this. TCRs in the repertoires were matched against a reference library of SARS-CoV-2-specific TCRs that had been generated with the MIRA antigen-specificity platform. Breadth was defined as the fraction of unique TCRs that were SARS-CoV-2-associated. Depth was defined as the fraction of total T cells that were SARS-CoV-2-associated. Each spike-specific TCR was assigned to its reactive spike region and to a CD4 or CD8 class using the MIRA data. Log10-transformed breadth and depth values were compared by one-way ANOVA with Sidak's multiple comparisons tests. TCRdb limited this immuneACCESS table to in-frame rearrangements with V and J called. A share of clones is missing; checked studies link under half to unresolved V genes, and the rest is unexplained. V and J calls and clone size come straight from that table; D and trimming were deduced from the DNA. This sample has approximately 100,000 clones in its table, and about 90% of those were observed once. Roughly 4.9% of the sample belongs to the ten largest clones.

The time point label, read with the paper, signifies: baseline before first vaccination. Vaccinee samples came from UK trials COV001 and COV002, including a single-blind randomized controlled phase 2/3 trial of AZD1222 (ChAdOx1 nCoV-19) in healthy adults. For TCRbeta chain sequencing, PBMC samples from trial participants were taken at day 0 and at day 28 after the second dose. Note on this clone: No cognate antigen has been identified for it. No much larger clone exists at a distance of one base, and base qualities are not known.

The clonotype comes from an adult in good health. Source: peripheral blood, taken on day 0 of AZD1222 vaccination.

The encoded CDR3 is CASSLVGISSTDTQYF. At the DNA level, the sequence is TGTGCCAGCAGCTTGGTGGGGATCTCTAGCACAGATACGCAGTATTTT. The chain links TRBV5-4 with TRBJ2-3, with the D gene call left open. The CDR3, from cysteine to phenylalanine, totals 16 residues. Just the 48-base CDR3 DNA is kept, in frame starting at base 1. Trimming at the junction amounts to 0 bases on V and 0 bases on J, and the germline ends lie 11 bases apart. CDR1 SGHNT and CDR2 YYREEE are derived from the germline V gene (reference sequence). With the rest looked up from the reference TRBV5-4 and TRBJ2-3 genes rather than sequenced, the full variable domain is ETGVTQSPTHLIKTRGQQVTLRCSSQSGHNTVSWYQQALGQGPQFIFQYYREEENGRGNFPPRFSGLQFPNYSSELNVNALELDDSALYLCASSLVGISSTDTQYFGPGTRLTVL.